Listed here are 25 T cell receptor beta chains from one sample, sequenced in a study of radiation and T cells in renal cell carcinoma. TCRdb keeps only in-frame clones here, not all; method: immunoSEQ multiplex PCR. Counted here are some 150,000 clones, roughly 90% occurring once; the ten biggest clones make up under 20%. The time point was: blood 4 weeks post-SBRT, at nephrectomy. Treatment here: 15 Gy SBRT to primary tumor, nephrectomy 4 weeks later. The starting material was blood, obtained from a patient whose treatment included radiotherapy and nephrectomy. The receptors originated from a woman aged 45-65 years with renal cell carcinoma.

V is TRBV28 and J is TRBJ2-7; TRBD1 matches at 9 bases. Losses at the gene ends were 2 bases for V and 4 bases for J; bases not matched to a gene: 6. This CDR3 region has 15 residues. The germline V gene encodes CDR1 MDHEN and CDR2 SYDVKM. CDR3 in amino acids: CASSLRTGERYEQYF. In DNA form, the CDR3 reads TGTGCCAGCAGTTTAAGGACAGGGGAACGGTACGAGCAGTACTTC.

The chain carries TRBV29-1 and TRBJ1-1; tentative D call: TRBD1 (5 bases). The V end was cut by 6 bases, the J end by 0 bases, with 17 bases between. CDR1 is SQVTM and CDR2 is ANQGSEA in the germline V gene. CDR3 length: 15 residues. The CDR3 sequence: CSVLGAASLNTEAFF. DNA of the CDR3: TGCAGCGTCCTAGGGGCAGCTTCCCTGAACACTGAAGCTTTCTTT.

The V gene is TRBV28, the J gene TRBJ1-1; 8 bases are a match to TRBD1. Looked up from germline, CDR1 is MDHEN and CDR2 is SYDVKM. V gave up 8 bases and J gave up 3 bases; unmatched junction bases: 2. This CDR3 region has 12 residues. The CDR3 reads CASQTGDTEAFF. CDR3 in DNA: TGTGCCAGCCAGACAGGGGACACTGAAGCTTTCTTT.

The chain has TRBV19 and TRBJ2-1; D not resolved. Germline V gene lookup returns CDR1 LNHDA and CDR2 SQIVND (reference sequence). This CDR3 region has 15 residues. V lost 2 bases and J lost 6, with 14 bases in between. CDR3 sequence (DNA): TGTGCCAGTAGTATACTGCAGCTAAAGGGCAATGAGCAGTTCTTC. Amino acid sequence: CASSILQLKGNEQFF.

The table lists this clone with a count of one. The genes are TRBV4-1 and TRBJ2-7, with 12 positions matching TRBD2. With V trimmed by 0 bases and J by 2 bases, 8 bases remained unmatched. This CDR3 is 18 amino acids long. The germline V gene encodes CDR1 MGHRA and CDR2 YSYEKL. The CDR3 DNA reads TGCGCCAGCAGCCAAGATCGGAGACTAGCGGGGGTAGCCTACGAGCAGTACTTC. Translation gives CASSQDRRLAGVAYEQYF.

V usage is TRBV5-1 and J usage is TRBJ1-1; a possible D gene is TRBD1 (6 bases). The germline gives CDR1 SGHRS, CDR2 YFSETQ. CDR3 length: 16 amino acids. Deletions cut 0 bases from V and 5 bases from J, with 17 bases between. The CDR3, as DNA: TGCGCCAGCAGCTTGGTCAGTCGGGGGGCGGGTACTGAAGCTTTCTTT. Translated, it gives CASSLVSRGAGTEAFF.

The chain recombines TRBV5-4 with TRBJ1-1; D gene uncertain. V was pared by 2 bases and J by 7 bases, with 15 bases between. Germline V gene lookup returns CDR1 SGHNT and CDR2 YYREEE (reference sequence). This CDR3 has 14 amino acids. CDR3 nucleotides: TGTGCCAGCAGCTTACAGATGACTTGGGGTGAAGCTTTCTTT. Protein product: CASSLQMTWGEAFF.

The rearrangement links TRBV9 to TRBJ2-3; 7 nucleotides line up with TRBD2. Per germline, CDR1 SGDLS and CDR2 YYNGEE. The CDR3 spans 16 residues. With V trimmed by 0 bases and J by 4 bases, 8 bases remained unmatched. Here the CDR3 reads CASSVVAGVGPDTQYF. The CDR3 DNA reads as TGTGCCAGCAGCGTAGTCGCGGGAGTCGGGCCAGATACGCAGTATTTT.

This chain joins TRBV29-1 and TRBJ1-1; D is undetermined. V was cut by 3 bases and J by 6 bases, with 14 bases left in between. CDR3 length equals 13 residues. CDR1 is SQVTM, CDR2 ANQGSEA, per germline. CDR3 residues: CSVEPDSTAEAFF. CDR3 coding DNA: TGCAGCGTTGAGCCAGATTCGACCGCTGAAGCTTTCTTT.

The V call is TRBV4-3, the J call TRBJ1-3; D unclear. The CDR3 is 14 residues long. The germline CDR1 and CDR2 sequences are LGHNA and YSLEER. V was clipped by 2 bases and J by 2 bases, with 7 bases between them. CDR3 bases: TGCGCCAGCAGCCAAACGGGGACTGGAAACACCATATATTTT. This encodes CASSQTGTGNTIYF.

This chain connects TRBV7-3 to TRBJ2-1; a possible D gene is TRBD2 (6 bases). The V gene's germline CDR1 is SGHTA and CDR2 FQGTGA. Trimming took 2 bases from V and 6 from J, leaving 11 bases between them. CDR3 size: 14 residues. The CDR3 bases are TGTGCCAGCAGCTTATTGGAGGGCCGCAATGAGCAGTTCTTC. Encoded protein: CASSLLEGRNEQFF. Full variable domain (remainder filled in from reference TRBV7-3 and TRBJ2-1): GAGVSQTPSNKVTEKGKYVELRCDPISGHTALYWYRQSLGQGPEFLIYFQGTGAADDSGLPNDRFFAVRPEGSVSTLKIQRTERGDSAVYLCASSLLEGRNEQFFGPGTRLTVL.

In its sample, this clone was seen a few times. The chain couples TRBV6-5 to TRBJ2-7, with a tentative D call TRBD2 (6 bases). The V and J ends lost 8 bases and 0 bases respectively, with 14 bases between them. CDR3 length equals 14 residues. Germline V gene lookup returns CDR1 MNHEY and CDR2 SVGAGI. The CDR3 DNA sequence: TGTGCCAGCCAGACTCGGGAGTTCTCCTACGAGCAGTACTTC. It is translated as CASQTREFSYEQYF.

J is TRBJ2-5 and V is TRBV5-6; TRBD1 matches 7 bases. The J segment lost 5 bases and the V segment lost 2 bases, leaving 6 bases of the junction unmatched. Germline values: CDR1 SGHDT, CDR2 YYEEEE. The length of the CDR3 is 14 residues. This CDR3 is CASSFDTGEETQYF. The DNA for the CDR3 is TGTGCCAGCAGCTTTGATACAGGGGAGGAGACCCAGTACTTC.

Only a few counts were recorded for this clone. The chain employs TRBV19 and TRBJ2-4; no clear D gene. This CDR3 contains 12 residues. Germline-derived CDR1 and CDR2 are LNHDA and SQIVND (reference sequence). Trimming stripped 1 base from V and 6 bases from J, with 4 bases between. In DNA, the CDR3 is TGTGCCAGTAGTATAGGAGGAAACATTCAGTACTTC. It translates to CASSIGGNIQYF. Looking up the rest from reference TRBV19 and TRBJ2-4 gives the full variable domain: DGGITQSPKYLFRKEGQNVTLSCEQNLNHDAMYWYRQDPGQGLRLIYYSQIVNDFQKGDIAEGYSVSREKKESFPLTVTSAQKNPTAFYLCASSIGGNIQYFGAGTRLSVL.

The chain recombines TRBV20-1 with TRBJ2-7, with D perhaps TRBD2 (5 bases). This CDR3 spans 10 amino acids. The germline gives CDR1 DFQATT, CDR2 SNEGSKA (reference sequence). V lost 3 bases, J lost 5 bases, and 5 bases lay in between. Here the CDR3 reads CSARRDEQYF. CDR3 nucleotides: TGCAGTGCTAGGAGGGACGAGCAGTACTTC.

This chain uses TRBV6-5 with TRBJ2-1; D may be TRBD2 (6 bases). Germline V gives CDR1 MNHEY, CDR2 SVGAGI. Trimming cost V 4 bases and J 3 bases, with 10 bases left between them. This CDR3 spans 14 amino acids. CDR3 region: CASSSAGNYNEQFF. The CDR3 nucleotides read TGTGCCAGCAGTTCAGCGGGTAACTACAATGAGCAGTTCTTC.

The rearrangement uses TRBV27 and TRBJ2-3; 9 nucleotides match TRBD2. The V gene's germline CDR1 is MNHEY and CDR2 SMNVEV (reference sequence). The CDR3 has 16 residues. The junction had 5 bases not matched to a gene; V was cut back by 2 bases and J by 2 bases. The CDR3 reads CASSLRLAETTDTQYF. As DNA, the CDR3 is TGTGCCAGCAGTTTACGACTAGCGGAAACCACAGATACGCAGTATTTT.

As concerns this clone: The DNA is left out, because the CDR3 cannot be placed on it with certainty; the CDR3 is given as TCRdb lists it. This chain links TRBV28 with TRBJ2-7; the listed D gene, TRBD1, was not tested against the DNA. The CDR3 length equals 16 residues, ends included. Germline V gives CDR1 MDHEN, CDR2 SYDVKM. The CDR3 spells CASSSSDRPRAYEQYF.

This rearrangement joins TRBV29-1 to TRBJ1-2; 7 nucleotides line up with TRBD1. J was trimmed by 8 bases and V by 0 bases; bases with no gene match: 0. The CDR3 extends over 11 amino acids. Per the germline V gene, CDR1 is SQVTM and CDR2 is ANQGSEA. The CDR3 DNA reads TGCAGCGTTGAAGAAGGGGGCGGCTACACCTTC. Its translation: CSVEEGGGYTF.

The J gene is TRBJ2-7, the V gene TRBV18, with 9 bases lining up with TRBD1. CDR1 KGHSH and CDR2 LQKENI come from the germline V gene. CDR3 length equals 15 residues. The trim removed 3 bases at V and 7 bases at J, leaving 10 bases unmatched. The CDR3 is CASSPGTGWIIEQYF. The CDR3 DNA sequence: TGTGCCAGCTCACCCGGGACAGGGTGGATTATTGAGCAGTACTTC.

The CDR3 sequence: CASSGRTDRAQHF. The CDR3 bases are TGTGCCAGCAGTGGCCGGACCGACAGGGCCCAGCATTTT. The chain recombines TRBV6-1 with TRBJ1-5, with 7 bases identical to TRBD1. Germline values: CDR1 MNHNS, CDR2 SASEGT. V lost 4 bases to trimming and J lost 11 bases; unmatched junction nucleotides: 8. This CDR3 is 13 amino acids long.

This chain links TRBV19 with TRBJ1-5; 8 bases line up with TRBD1. Trimming removed 6 bases from V and 3 bases from J; junction bases left unmatched: 7. This CDR3 region has 15 residues. Per germline, CDR1 LNHDA and CDR2 SQIVND (reference sequence). The DNA for the CDR3 is TGTGCCAGTAGCCGCCGGGGACAGGTCAATCAGCCCCAGCATTTT. It encodes CASSRRGQVNQPQHF.

The V and J genes are TRBV7-9 and TRBJ1-5, with TRBD1 as a possible D gene (5 bases). CDR1 and CDR2 (germline): SEHNR, FQNEAQ (reference sequence). Deletions cut 1 base from V and 4 bases from J, with 8 bases between. This CDR3 region has 14 residues. The CDR3 is CASSLGQGNQPQHF. The CDR3 DNA follows: TGTGCCAGCAGCTTAGGTCAGGGAAATCAGCCCCAGCATTTT. The full variable domain, its missing parts supplied by reference TRBV7-9 and TRBJ1-5, is DTGVSQNPRHKITKRGQNVTFRCDPISEHNRLYWYRQTLGQGPEFLTYFQNEAQLEKSRLLSDRFSAERPKGSFSTLEIQRTEQGDSAMYLCASSLGQGNQPQHFGDGTRLSIL.

This clone has more than one count but fewer than ten. This chain uses TRBV5-1 with TRBJ1-2; 12 bases are shared with TRBD1. The CDR3 runs 15 residues. V dropped 5 bases and J dropped 6; count of bases not matched to a gene: 8. Germline V CDR1 and CDR2: SGHRS, YFSETQ. The CDR3 spells CASSFPGQGANGYTF. DNA of the CDR3: TGCGCCAGCAGTTTTCCGGGACAGGGGGCTAATGGCTACACCTTC.

The chain recombines TRBV4-3 with TRBJ2-7, with D possibly matching TRBD2 (6 bases). The CDR3 runs 15 residues. CDR1 and CDR2 (germline): LGHNA, YSLEER. The ends were cut back, 0 bases at V and 9 bases at J, with 18 bases in the middle. The chain's CDR3 is CASSQDERKGRGQYF. DNA of the CDR3: TGCGCCAGCAGCCAAGATGAGAGGAAGGGGCGGGGGCAGTACTTC.